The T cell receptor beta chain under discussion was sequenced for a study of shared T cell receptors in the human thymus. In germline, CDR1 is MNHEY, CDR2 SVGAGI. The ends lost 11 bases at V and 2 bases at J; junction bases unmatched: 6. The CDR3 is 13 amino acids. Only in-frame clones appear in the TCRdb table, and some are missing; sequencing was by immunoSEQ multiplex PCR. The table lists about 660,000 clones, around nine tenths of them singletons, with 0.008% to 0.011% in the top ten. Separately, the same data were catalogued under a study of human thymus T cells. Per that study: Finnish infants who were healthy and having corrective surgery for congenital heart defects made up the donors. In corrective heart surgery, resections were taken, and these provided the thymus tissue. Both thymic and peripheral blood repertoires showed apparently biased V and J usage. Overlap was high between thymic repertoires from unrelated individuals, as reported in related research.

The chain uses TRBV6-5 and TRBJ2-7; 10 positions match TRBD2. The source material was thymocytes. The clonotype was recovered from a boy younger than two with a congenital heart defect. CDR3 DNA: TGTGCCGTGGGGAGCGGGAGGGCCTACGAGCAGTACTTC. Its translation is CAVGSGRAYEQYF.